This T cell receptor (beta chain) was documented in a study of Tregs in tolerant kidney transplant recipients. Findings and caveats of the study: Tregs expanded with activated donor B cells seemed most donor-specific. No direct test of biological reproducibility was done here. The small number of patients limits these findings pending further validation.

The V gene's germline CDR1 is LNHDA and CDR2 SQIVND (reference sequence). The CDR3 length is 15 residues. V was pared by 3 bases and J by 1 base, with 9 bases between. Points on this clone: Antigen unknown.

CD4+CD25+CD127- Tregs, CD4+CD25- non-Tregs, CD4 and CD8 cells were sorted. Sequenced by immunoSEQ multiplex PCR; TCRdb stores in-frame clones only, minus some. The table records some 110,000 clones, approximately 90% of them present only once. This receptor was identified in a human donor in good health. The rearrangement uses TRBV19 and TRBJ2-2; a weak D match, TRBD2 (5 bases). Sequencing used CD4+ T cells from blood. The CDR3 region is CASSIFRGNTGELFF. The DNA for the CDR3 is TGTGCCAGTAGTATCTTCCGGGGGAACACCGGGGAGCTGTTTTTT.